Below, 14 T cell receptor beta chains from the same sample are listed, as sequenced in a study of neurological immune-mediated disorders. TCRdb reprocessed the 5' RACE reads with MiXCR, giving one entry per CDR3 protein. The sample has about 57,000 distinct CDR3 sequences; roughly 13% are singletons. Sequenced: PBMCs. The receptors derive from a woman aged 60-70 years with HTLV-1-associated myelopathy (HAM/TSP).

Ten or more counts support this clonotype. This chain uses TRBV5-1 with TRBJ1-4; 8 bases are a match to TRBD1. The CDR3 extends over 16 amino acids. CDR1 SGHRS and CDR2 YFSETQ come from the germline V gene. Germline trimming cut 0 bases from V and 10 bases from J; bases unmatched to any gene: 11. The CDR3 loop is CASSLGGDRLDGKLFF. The DNA for the CDR3 is TGCGCCAGCAGCTTGGGGGGGGACAGGCTTGACGGAAAACTGTTTTTT.

The table lists this clonotype with many counts. V gene TRBV12-3 or TRBV12-4 combines with J gene TRBJ1-4, with a possible D match to TRBD1 (5 bases). V lost 5 bases and J 3 bases, leaving 19 bases between the germline ends. CDR3 length: 17 residues. The CDR3 sequence is CASSPSPGGGANEKLFF. The CDR3 nucleotides are TGTGCCAGCAGTCCATCCCCCGGGGGGGGAGCTAATGAAAAACTGTTTTTT.

At least ten counts were recorded for this clonotype. The chain employs TRBV7-2 and TRBJ2-7, with D possibly matching TRBD1 (5 bases). The CDR3 totals 14 residues. The V end was cut by 8 bases, the J end by 2 bases, with 16 bases between. The germline gives CDR1 SGHTA, CDR2 FQGNSA. DNA for the CDR3: TGTGCCAGCGGCGACCGGACACCTCCCTACGAGCAGTACTTC. This codes for CASGDRTPPYEQYF.

This chain joins TRBV18 and TRBJ2-7; D is unresolved. This CDR3 spans 13 amino acids. Germline V gene lookup returns CDR1 KGHSH and CDR2 LQKENI. The ends were cut back, 2 bases at V and 3 bases at J, with 8 bases in the middle. CDR3 sequence reads: CASSPSPGYEQYF. DNA of the CDR3: TGTGCCAGCTCACCATCGCCGGGCTACGAGCAGTACTTC. Full variable domain (missing parts from reference TRBV18 and TRBJ2-7): NAGVMQNPRHLVRRRGQEARLRCSPMKGHSHVYWYRQLPEEGLKFMVYLQKENIIDESGMPKERFSAEFPKEGPSILRIQQVVRGDSAAYFCASSPSPGYEQYFGPGTRLTVT.

This clonotype occurred many times. The V and J genes are TRBV29-1 and TRBJ2-1; either TRBD1 or TRBD2 may supply D (5 bases each). Germline values: CDR1 SQVTM, CDR2 ANQGSEA. Trimming cost V 4 bases and J 5 bases, with 12 bases left between them. CDR3 length: 13 amino acids. The CDR3 DNA sequence: TGCAGCGTTGGGGGGTACGGCCACAATGAGCAGTTCTTC. Translated, it gives CSVGGYGHNEQFF.

This clonotype was counted ten times or more. The rearrangement links TRBV5-6 to TRBJ2-3; TRBD2 matches at 7 bases. J lost 5 bases, V lost 4 bases, and 7 bases had no gene match. The length of the CDR3 is 14 residues. CDR1 is SGHDT, CDR2 YYEEEE, per germline. The CDR3: CASSGTTSLDTQYF. CDR3 coding DNA: TGTGCCAGCAGCGGAACGACTAGCTTAGATACGCAGTATTTT.

This clonotype was detected many times. This chain connects TRBV20-1 to TRBJ2-7, with D unclear. The germline CDR1 and CDR2 sequences are DFQATT and SNEGSKA (reference sequence). CDR3 length equals 11 residues. The germline V and J ends were trimmed by 6 bases and 6 bases, with 12 bases remaining between them. The CDR3 region is CSAYAGPEQYF. The CDR3 bases are TGCAGTGCCTACGCAGGCCCCGAGCAGTACTTC.

The gene calls are TRBV6-7 and TRBJ2-7; TRBD2 matches 7 bases. TRBV6-7 is noted as an ORF with a role that remains uncertain. V shed 0 bases, J shed 0 bases, and the junction held 17 bases outside the gene matches. The CDR3 totals 20 residues. The CDR3 protein is CASSYSRAGWSGGSSYEQYF. CDR3 nucleotides: TGTGCCAGCAGTTACTCGCGGGCAGGGTGGAGTGGCGGGAGCTCCTACGAGCAGTACTTC.

This clonotype was seen ten or more times. The rearrangement links TRBV20-1 to TRBJ2-7; 8 nucleotides line up with TRBD1. Germline trimming cut 6 bases from V and 6 bases from J; bases unmatched to any gene: 10. The germline CDR1 and CDR2 sequences are DFQATT and SNEGSKA (reference sequence). The length of the CDR3 is 13 residues. CDR3 in DNA: TGCAGTGCCTCCGACTCAGGGGGCGGCGAGCAGTACTTC. Protein: CSASDSGGGEQYF.

As DNA, the CDR3 is TGTGCCATCAGTGAGCCCCAACTAAGGGTTGAGCAGTTCTTC. Protein product: CAISEPQLRVEQFF. This chain uses TRBV10-3 with TRBJ2-1; no definite D call. Germline lookup yields CDR1 ENHRY and CDR2 SYGVKD. Deletions cut 2 bases from V and 9 bases from J, with 14 bases between. The CDR3 is 14 residues long.

This clonotype has a count of ten or more. The chain uses TRBV7-8 and TRBJ2-7; possibly TRBD1 or TRBD2 for D (5 bases each). There are 15 residues in the CDR3. Per germline, CDR1 SGHVS and CDR2 FQNEAQ. The V and J ends lost 5 bases and 3 bases respectively, with 17 bases between them. CDR3 region: CASSLEEGPSYEQYF. The DNA of the CDR3 is TGTGCCAGCAGCCTCGAAGAGGGGCCGAGCTACGAGCAGTACTTC.

The table lists this clonotype with many counts. The J gene is TRBJ1-1, the V gene TRBV27, with D perhaps matching TRBD1 (6 bases). The CDR3 spans 14 residues. V was clipped by 3 bases and J by 0 bases, with 8 bases between them. Germline CDR1 is MNHEY and CDR2 is SMNVEV (reference sequence). The CDR3 sequence: CASSLGGLNTEAFF. In nucleotides, the CDR3 is TGTGCCAGCAGTTTGGGGGGCCTGAACACTGAAGCTTTCTTT.

CDR3 sequence (DNA): TGTGCCAGCAGTCTTCCGGGGACTTCCATTGAGCAGTTCTTC. Protein sequence: CASSLPGTSIEQFF. The chain joins TRBV12-3 or TRBV12-4 to TRBJ2-1, with D perhaps TRBD2 (6 bases). Trimming removed 5 bases at V and 9 bases at J, with 17 bases between. This CDR3 region has 14 residues.

As for this clonotype: This may arise from a read error, as a much more abundant clone is one base away. This sequence joins TRBV6-2 or TRBV6-3 and TRBJ1-5; maybe TRBD1 (6 bases). The V end lost 9 bases, the J end lost 6 bases, and 21 bases lay between the germline ends. There are 15 residues in the CDR3. The germline CDR1 and CDR2 sequences are MNHEY and SVGEGT. In DNA form, the CDR3 reads TGTGCCAGACAATCCTCGGGGGGCAGAGGTCAGCCCCAGCATTTT. Translated: CARQSSGGRGQPQHF.